Ten or more counts support the clone carrying this TCR beta chain. Between the trimmed V and J ends, which lost 5 bases and 2 bases, there was a span of 15 bases. The CDR3 runs to 15 residues. Germline CDR1 is SGHTA and CDR2 is FQGNSA. These data originate in a study of T cells in Graves' hyperthyroidism and ophthalmopathy. Researchers amplified the TCR beta CDR3 regions from RNA transcripts. HTBI primers were the set used in a first-round RT-PCR of the TCR CDR3. TCRdb re-analysed the multiplex PCR reads in MiXCR, keeping a single row per CDR3 protein. The sample shows around 240,000 distinct CDR3 sequences, about 14% of them seen only once.

Specimen: blood. The origin of this receptor is a middle-aged woman with Graves' hyperthyroidism that later progressed to Graves' ophthalmopathy. The rearrangement joins TRBV7-2 to TRBJ1-1; D perhaps matches TRBD1 (5 bases). The CDR3 loop reads CASSPAGRLNTEAFF. In DNA form, the CDR3 reads TGTGCCAGCAGCCCGGCGGGACGGCTTAACACTGAAGCTTTCTTT.